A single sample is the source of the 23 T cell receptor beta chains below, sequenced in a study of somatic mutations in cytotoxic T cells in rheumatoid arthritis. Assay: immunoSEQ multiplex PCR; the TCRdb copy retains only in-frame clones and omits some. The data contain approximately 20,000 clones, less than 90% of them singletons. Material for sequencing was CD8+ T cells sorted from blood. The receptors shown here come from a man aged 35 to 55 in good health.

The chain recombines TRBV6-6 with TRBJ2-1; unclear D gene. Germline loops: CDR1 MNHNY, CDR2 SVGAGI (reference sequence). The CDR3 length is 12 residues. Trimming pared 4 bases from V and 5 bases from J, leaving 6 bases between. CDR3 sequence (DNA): TGTGCCAGCAGTTTCCTCAACAATGAGCAGTTCTTC. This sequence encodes CASSFLNNEQFF.

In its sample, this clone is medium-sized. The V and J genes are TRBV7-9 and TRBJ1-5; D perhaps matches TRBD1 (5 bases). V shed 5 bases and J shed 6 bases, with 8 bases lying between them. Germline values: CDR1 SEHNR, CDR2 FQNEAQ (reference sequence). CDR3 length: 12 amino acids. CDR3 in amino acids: CASSAGSQPQHF. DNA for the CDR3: TGTGCCAGCAGCGCAGGGAGTCAGCCCCAGCATTTT.

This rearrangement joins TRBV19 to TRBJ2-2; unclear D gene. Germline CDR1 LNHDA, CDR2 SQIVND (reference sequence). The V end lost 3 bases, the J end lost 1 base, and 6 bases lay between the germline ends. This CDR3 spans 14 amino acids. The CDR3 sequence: CASSMGKNTGELFF. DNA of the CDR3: TGTGCCAGTAGTATGGGGAAGAACACCGGGGAGCTGTTTTTT.

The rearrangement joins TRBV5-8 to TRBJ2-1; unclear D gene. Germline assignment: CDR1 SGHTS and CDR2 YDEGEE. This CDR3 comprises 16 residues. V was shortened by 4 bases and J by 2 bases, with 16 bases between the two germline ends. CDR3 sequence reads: CASSGAPISPYNEQFF. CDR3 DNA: TGTGCCAGCAGCGGAGCGCCAATTTCACCCTACAATGAGCAGTTCTTC.

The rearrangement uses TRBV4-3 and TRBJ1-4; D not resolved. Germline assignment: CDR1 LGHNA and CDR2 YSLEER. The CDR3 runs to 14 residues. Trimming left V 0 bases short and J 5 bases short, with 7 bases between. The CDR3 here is CASSQDLANEKLFF. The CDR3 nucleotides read TGCGCCAGCAGCCAAGATCTTGCCAATGAAAAACTGTTTTTT.

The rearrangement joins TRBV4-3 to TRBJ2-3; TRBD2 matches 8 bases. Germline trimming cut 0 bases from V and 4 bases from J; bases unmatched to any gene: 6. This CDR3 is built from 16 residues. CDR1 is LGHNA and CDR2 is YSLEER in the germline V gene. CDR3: CASSQDPTSGPDTQYF. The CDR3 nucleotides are TGCGCCAGCAGCCAAGATCCCACTAGCGGTCCAGATACGCAGTATTTT.

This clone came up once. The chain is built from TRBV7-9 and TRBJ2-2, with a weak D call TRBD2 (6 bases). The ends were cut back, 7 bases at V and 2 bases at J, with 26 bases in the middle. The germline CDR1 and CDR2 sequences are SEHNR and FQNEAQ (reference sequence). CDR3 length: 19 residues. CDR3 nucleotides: TGTGCCAGCATCAGTCGAGGGGATGGGACTTTGTCTAACACCGGGGAGCTGTTTTTT. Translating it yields CASISRGDGTLSNTGELFF.

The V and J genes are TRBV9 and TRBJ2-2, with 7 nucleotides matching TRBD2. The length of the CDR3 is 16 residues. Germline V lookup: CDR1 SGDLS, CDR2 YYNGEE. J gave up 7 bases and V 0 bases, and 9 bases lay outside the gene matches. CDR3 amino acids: CASSVGIGLGDGELFF. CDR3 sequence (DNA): TGTGCCAGCAGCGTAGGTATCGGACTAGGGGACGGGGAGCTGTTTTTT.

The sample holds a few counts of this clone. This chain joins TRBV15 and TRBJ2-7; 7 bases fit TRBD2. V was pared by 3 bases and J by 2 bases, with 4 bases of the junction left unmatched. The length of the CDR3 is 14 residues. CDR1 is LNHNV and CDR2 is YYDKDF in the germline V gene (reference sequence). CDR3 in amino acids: CATSSKGLTYEQYF. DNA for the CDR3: TGTGCCACCAGCAGCAAGGGACTAACCTACGAGCAGTACTTC.

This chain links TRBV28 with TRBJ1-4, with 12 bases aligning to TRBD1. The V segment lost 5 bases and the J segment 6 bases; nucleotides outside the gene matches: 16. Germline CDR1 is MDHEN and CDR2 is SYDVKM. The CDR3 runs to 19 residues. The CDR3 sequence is CASSLGPSGQGAMDEKLFF. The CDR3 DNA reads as TGTGCCAGCAGTCTCGGACCATCGGGACAGGGGGCAATGGATGAAAAACTGTTTTTT.

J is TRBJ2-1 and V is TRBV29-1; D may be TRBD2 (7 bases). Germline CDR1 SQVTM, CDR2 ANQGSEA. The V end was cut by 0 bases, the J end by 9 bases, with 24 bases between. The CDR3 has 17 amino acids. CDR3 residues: CSVEDFSGGSSVFEQFF. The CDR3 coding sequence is TGCAGCGTTGAAGATTTTTCGGGGGGCTCGTCTGTTTTTGAGCAGTTCTTC.

This chain's CDR3 is CASSLRWGGLIKRYEQYF. The CDR3 coding sequence is TGCGCCAGCAGCCTCCGTTGGGGGGGCCTCATTAAAAGATACGAGCAGTACTTC. The chain has TRBV5-1 and TRBJ2-7; D may be TRBD2 (7 bases). The CDR3 contains 18 residues. CDR1 SGHRS and CDR2 YFSETQ come from the germline V gene. Trimming took off 4 bases at V and 4 bases at J, with 27 bases between the two ends.

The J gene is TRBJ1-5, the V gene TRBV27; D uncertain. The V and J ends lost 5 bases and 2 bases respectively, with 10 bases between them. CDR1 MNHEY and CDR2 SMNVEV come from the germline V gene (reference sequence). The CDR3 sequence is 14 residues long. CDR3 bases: TGTGCCAGCAGTACCGGGAGCGGCAATCAGCCCCAGCATTTT. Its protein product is CASSTGSGNQPQHF.

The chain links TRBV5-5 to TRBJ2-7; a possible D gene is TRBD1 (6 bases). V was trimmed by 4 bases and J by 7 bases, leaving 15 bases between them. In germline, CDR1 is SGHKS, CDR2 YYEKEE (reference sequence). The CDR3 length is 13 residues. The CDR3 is CASSLQTGPEQYF. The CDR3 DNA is TGTGCCAGCAGCCTCCAGACAGGACCGGAGCAGTACTTC.

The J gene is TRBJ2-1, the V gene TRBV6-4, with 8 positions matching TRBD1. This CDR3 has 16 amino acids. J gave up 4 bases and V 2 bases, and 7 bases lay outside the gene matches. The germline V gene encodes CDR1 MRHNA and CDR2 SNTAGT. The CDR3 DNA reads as TGTGCCAGCAGTGACAAGGTGACAGGGGATTACAATGAGCAGTTCTTC. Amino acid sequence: CASSDKVTGDYNEQFF.

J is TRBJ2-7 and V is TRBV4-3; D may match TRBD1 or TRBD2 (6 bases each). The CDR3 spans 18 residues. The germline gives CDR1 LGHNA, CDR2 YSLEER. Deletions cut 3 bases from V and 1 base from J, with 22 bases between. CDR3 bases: TGCGCCAGCAGCCAGGGGGGTCCAGGGGTAGAGGGTTCCTACGAGCAGTACTTC. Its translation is CASSQGGPGVEGSYEQYF.

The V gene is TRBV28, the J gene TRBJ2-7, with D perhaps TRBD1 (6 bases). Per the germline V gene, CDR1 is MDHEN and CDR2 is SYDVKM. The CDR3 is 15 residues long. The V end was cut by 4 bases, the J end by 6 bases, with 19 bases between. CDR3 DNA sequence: TGTGCCAGCAGTTCCTGGGGGCCAGACACGGGCGAGCAGTACTTC. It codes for CASSSWGPDTGEQYF.

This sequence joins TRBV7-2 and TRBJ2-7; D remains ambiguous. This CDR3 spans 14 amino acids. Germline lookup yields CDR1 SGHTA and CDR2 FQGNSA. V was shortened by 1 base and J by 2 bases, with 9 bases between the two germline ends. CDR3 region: CASSLVRNAYEQYF. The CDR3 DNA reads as TGTGCCAGCAGCTTAGTCCGGAATGCCTACGAGCAGTACTTC.

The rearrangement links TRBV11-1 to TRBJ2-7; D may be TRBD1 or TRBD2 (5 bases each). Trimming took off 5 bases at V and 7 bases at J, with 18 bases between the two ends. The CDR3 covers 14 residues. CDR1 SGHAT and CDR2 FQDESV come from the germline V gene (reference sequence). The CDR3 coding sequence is TGTGCCAGCAGCCCCAGGGACCGAGGGAGAGAGCAGTACTTC. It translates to CASSPRDRGREQYF.

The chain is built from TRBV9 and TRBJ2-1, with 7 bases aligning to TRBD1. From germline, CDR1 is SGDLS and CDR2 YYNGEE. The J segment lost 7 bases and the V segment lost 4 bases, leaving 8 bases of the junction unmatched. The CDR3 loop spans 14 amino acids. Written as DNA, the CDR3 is TGTGCCAGCAGCAAAAGGACAGGATTGAATGAGCAGTTCTTC. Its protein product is CASSKRTGLNEQFF.

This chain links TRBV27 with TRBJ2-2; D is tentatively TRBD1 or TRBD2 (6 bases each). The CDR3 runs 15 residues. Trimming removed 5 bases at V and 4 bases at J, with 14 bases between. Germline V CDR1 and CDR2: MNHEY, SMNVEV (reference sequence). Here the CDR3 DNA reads TGTGCCAGCAGTACCCCCGGGGGCGGCACCGGGGAGCTGTTTTTT. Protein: CASSTPGGGTGELFF.

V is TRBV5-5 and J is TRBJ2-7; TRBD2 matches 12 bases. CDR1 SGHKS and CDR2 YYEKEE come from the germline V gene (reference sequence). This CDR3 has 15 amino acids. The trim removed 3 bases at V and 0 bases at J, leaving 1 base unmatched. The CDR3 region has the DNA TGTGCCAGCAGCTCGACTAGCGGGGGCTCCTACGAGCAGTACTTC. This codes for CASSSTSGGSYEQYF.

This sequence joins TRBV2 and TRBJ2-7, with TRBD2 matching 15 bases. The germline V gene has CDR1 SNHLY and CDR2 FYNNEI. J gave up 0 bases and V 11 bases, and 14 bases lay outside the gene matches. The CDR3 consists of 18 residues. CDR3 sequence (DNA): TGTGCCGGGACCCGAGGACTAGCGGGAGGGCACAGCTCCTACGAGCAGTACTTC. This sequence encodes CAGTRGLAGGHSSYEQYF.